The 12 T cell receptor beta chains below were found in one sample sequenced in a study of blood T cells in healthy people across ages. Using a J-beta primer mix together with a sample-barcoded 5' primer, a second PCR was run for about 7 to 12 cycles. TCRdb independently ran MiXCR on the 5' RACE reads; one entry per CDR3 protein. In the table there are about 580,000 distinct CDR3 sequences, around half of which are singletons. Sequencing used blood. The receptors were sampled from an elderly man in good health.

V usage is TRBV29-1 and J usage is TRBJ2-1, with TRBD2 matching 8 bases. The CDR3 extends over 14 amino acids. The junction had 6 bases not matched to a gene; V was cut back by 6 bases and J by 2 bases. The V gene's germline CDR1 is SQVTM and CDR2 ANQGSEA. CDR3 bases: TGCAGCGTGGAACGACTAGCGACCTACAATGAGCAGTTCTTC. It is translated as CSVERLATYNEQFF.

The CDR3 loop is CASSLGGLVSDTQYF. The CDR3 bases are TGTGCCAGCAGCTTAGGGGGACTAGTTTCAGATACGCAGTATTTT. This chain links TRBV7-2 with TRBJ2-3; the match to TRBD2 covers 8 bases. V lost 1 base to trimming and J lost 4 bases; unmatched junction nucleotides: 4. Germline CDR1 and CDR2: SGHTA and FQGNSA. The CDR3 spans 15 residues.

The chain is built from TRBV29-1 and TRBJ2-5; 7 nucleotides align to TRBD1. V lost 7 bases and J lost 0; bases outside the gene matches: 8. The CDR3 runs to 14 residues. In germline, CDR1 is SQVTM, CDR2 ANQGSEA. The CDR3 DNA sequence: TGCAGCGCCAAGAAGGGACAGTACCAAGAGACCCAGTACTTC. Protein sequence: CSAKKGQYQETQYF.

This clonotype has only a few counts. The chain carries TRBV6-6 and TRBJ1-4; maybe TRBD1 (6 bases). The CDR3 length is 14 residues. Germline CDR1 MNHNY, CDR2 SVGAGI (reference sequence). V was pared by 6 bases and J by 6 bases, with 14 bases between. The CDR3, as DNA: TGTGCCAGCAGGTACCCGGGGGCGGATGAAAAACTGTTTTTT. It encodes CASRYPGADEKLFF.

This chain links TRBV20-1 with TRBJ2-1; D ambiguous. The CDR3 sequence is 15 residues long. Germline V gene sequence: CDR1 DFQATT, CDR2 SNEGSKA (reference sequence). The ends were cut back, 1 base at V and 0 bases at J, with 10 bases in the middle. CDR3 loop: CSARVSAGSYNEQFF. The CDR3 DNA reads as TGCAGTGCTAGAGTAAGCGCCGGCTCCTACAATGAGCAGTTCTTC.

The chain joins TRBV7-3 to TRBJ2-5; TRBD2 aligns across 8 bases. This CDR3 region has 17 residues. After removal of 5 bases from V and 3 bases from J, the junction contained 14 bases not matched to a gene. Germline CDR1 and CDR2: SGHTA and FQGTGA. This CDR3 is CASSVRWGGGTEETQYF. For the CDR3, the DNA is TGTGCCAGCAGCGTACGGTGGGGCGGGGGGACCGAAGAGACCCAGTACTTC.

The CDR3 protein is CATSDPLTGTRSEQFF. Here the CDR3 DNA reads TGTGCCACCAGTGACCCCCTAACCGGGACACGGAGTGAGCAGTTCTTC. V and J are TRBV24-1 and TRBJ2-1, with TRBD1 as a possible D gene (6 bases). The germline gives CDR1 KGHDR, CDR2 SFDVKD. The CDR3 runs to 16 residues. Trimming took 4 bases from V and 9 from J, leaving 21 bases between them.

This chain connects TRBV10-3 to TRBJ1-4, with TRBD1 matching 11 bases. The CDR3 has 14 residues. The germline CDR1 and CDR2 sequences are ENHRY and SYGVKD. With 6 bases clipped from V and 7 bases from J, the junction kept 4 bases outside the gene matches. CDR3 in amino acids: CAISRTGGLEKLFF. The CDR3 nucleotides are TGTGCCATCAGCAGGACAGGGGGCCTTGAAAAACTGTTTTTT.

About this clonotype itself: Sequence at one end of the junction differs from germline and may be a read error. The rearrangement links TRBV3-1 to TRBJ2-1; D is uncertain. Germline V gene sequence: CDR1 LGHDT, CDR2 YNNKEL (reference sequence). The CDR3 contains 13 residues. DNA for the CDR3: TGTGCCAGCAGCCAAGATATGAGTAAGGAGCGGTTCTTC. Residues: CASSQDMSKERFF.

This clonotype was detected only a few times. The CDR3 here is CASSRTGSHEQYF. As DNA, the CDR3 is TGTGCCAGCAGCCGGACAGGCAGCCACGAGCAGTACTTC. This chain uses TRBV7-9 with TRBJ2-7; 7 bases are shared with TRBD1. This CDR3 is built from 13 residues. Trimming took 5 bases from V and 5 from J; bases not matched to a gene: 6. Germline assignment: CDR1 SEHNR and CDR2 FQNEAQ (reference sequence). Full variable domain (missing parts from reference TRBV7-9 and TRBJ2-7): DTGVSQNPRHKITKRGQNVTFRCDPISEHNRLYWYRQTLGQGPEFLTYFQNEAQLEKSRLLSDRFSAERPKGSFSTLEIQRTEQGDSAMYLCASSRTGSHEQYFGPGTRLTVT.

Here the CDR3 reads CASSAGTGSYNEQFF. The CDR3 DNA reads as TGTGCCAGCAGTGCCGGGACAGGGAGCTACAATGAGCAGTTCTTC. The chain couples TRBV12-3 or TRBV12-4 to TRBJ2-1; 9 bases map to TRBD1. Unmatched junction bases numbered 5, after V lost 5 bases and J lost 3 bases. CDR3 length equals 15 residues.

Comment on this clonotype: At one end the junction does not follow the germline gene, possibly because of a read error. The chain is built from TRBV29-1 and TRBJ1-2; D remains unclear. Looked up from germline, CDR1 is SQVTM and CDR2 is ANQGSEA. The CDR3 spans 11 residues. The CDR3 sequence is CSVEVLYGYTF. The CDR3 DNA reads TGCAGCGTGGAAGTACTTTATGGCTACACCTTC.